This T cell receptor beta chain was captured by sequencing in a study of blood T cells in healthy people across ages. The authors ran a second PCR of about 7 to 12 cycles using a sample-barcoded 5' primer and a J-beta primer mix. TCRdb analysed the 5' RACE reads with MiXCR anew, one entry per CDR3 protein. The profile covers hundreds of thousands of distinct CDR3 sequences, with about 62% appearing a single time and about 20% taken by the ten largest. This clonotype was recorded once. The receptor was derived from a man aged 25-40 years in good health. The sequencing sample was made of blood.

Here the CDR3 DNA reads TGTGCCAGCAGCTTAGATCCCATCAGGAATGAGCAGTTCTTC. As protein: CASSLDPIRNEQFF. J is TRBJ2-1 and V is TRBV11-3; D unclear. CDR3 length: 14 residues. Germline CDR1 is SGHNT and CDR2 is YENEEA. V lost 0 bases and J 7 bases, leaving 10 bases between the germline ends.